A single TCR beta chain is shown here with its context. What it recognizes is unknown. Trimming pared 2 bases from V and 7 bases from J, leaving 15 bases between. CDR3 length: 14 amino acids. CDR1 is KGHSH, CDR2 LQKENI, per germline. TCRdb's table, derived via immunoSEQ multiplex PCR, lists solely in-frame clones and lacks some. Counted here are approximately 25,000 clones, approximately 89% occurring once; the ten biggest clones make up 0.95% to 1.2%. The data derive from a study of T cells in narcolepsy. Findings and limits, study-wide: No autoreactive T cell clone sequences appeared in some memory CD4+ repertoires.

The TCR originated in a human donor with narcolepsy. Sequencing input: CD45RA- memory CD4+ T cells from PBMCs. The chain is built from TRBV18 and TRBJ2-7; TRBD2 is a possible D gene (7 bases). The CDR3 is CASSPRGGAGEQYF. Written as DNA, the CDR3 is TGTGCCAGCTCACCAAGGGGGGGTGCCGGGGAGCAGTACTTC.